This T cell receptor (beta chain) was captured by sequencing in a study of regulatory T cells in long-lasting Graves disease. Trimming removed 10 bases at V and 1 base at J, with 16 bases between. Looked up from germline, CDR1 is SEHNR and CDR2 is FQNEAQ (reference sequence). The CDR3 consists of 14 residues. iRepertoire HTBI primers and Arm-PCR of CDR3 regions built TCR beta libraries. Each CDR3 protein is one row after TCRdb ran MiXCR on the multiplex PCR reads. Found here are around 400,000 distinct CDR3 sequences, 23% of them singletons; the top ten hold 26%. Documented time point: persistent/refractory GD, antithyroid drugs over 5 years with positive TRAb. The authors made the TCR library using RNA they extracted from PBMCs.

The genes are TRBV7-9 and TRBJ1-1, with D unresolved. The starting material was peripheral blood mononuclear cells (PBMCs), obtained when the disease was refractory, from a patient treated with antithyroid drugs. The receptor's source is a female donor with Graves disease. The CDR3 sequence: CAIPGPGGNTEAFF. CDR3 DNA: TGTGCCATCCCGGGCCCCGGTGGGAACACTGAAGCTTTCTTT.